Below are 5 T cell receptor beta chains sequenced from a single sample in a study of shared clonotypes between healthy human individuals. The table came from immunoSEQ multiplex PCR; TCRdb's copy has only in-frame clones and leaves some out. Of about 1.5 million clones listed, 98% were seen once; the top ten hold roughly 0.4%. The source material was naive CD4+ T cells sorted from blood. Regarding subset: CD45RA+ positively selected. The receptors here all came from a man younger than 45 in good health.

The CDR3 here is CASSAGGRGANVLTF. The CDR3 nucleotides read TGCGCCAGCAGTGCTGGGGGGAGAGGGGCCAACGTCCTGACTTTC. The gene calls are TRBV10-1 and TRBJ2-6, with D possibly matching TRBD2 (6 bases). CDR3 length equals 15 residues. Germline V lookup: CDR1 WNHNN, CDR2 SYGVQD (reference sequence). V lost 4 bases and J 4 bases, leaving 11 bases between the germline ends.

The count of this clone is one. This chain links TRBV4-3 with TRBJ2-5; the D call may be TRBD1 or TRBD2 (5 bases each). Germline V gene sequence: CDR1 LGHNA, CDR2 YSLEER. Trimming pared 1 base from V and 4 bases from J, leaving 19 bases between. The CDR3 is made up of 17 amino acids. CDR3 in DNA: TGCGCCAGCAGCCAAGGGGCGAGGGGTGGGATGGCAGAGACCCAGTACTTC. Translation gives CASSQGARGGMAETQYF.

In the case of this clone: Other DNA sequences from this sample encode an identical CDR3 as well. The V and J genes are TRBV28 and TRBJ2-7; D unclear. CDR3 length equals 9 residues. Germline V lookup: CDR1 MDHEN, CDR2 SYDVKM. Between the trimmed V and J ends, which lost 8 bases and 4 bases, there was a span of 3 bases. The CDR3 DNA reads TGTGCCAGCGGATACGAGCAGTACTTC. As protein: CASGYEQYF.

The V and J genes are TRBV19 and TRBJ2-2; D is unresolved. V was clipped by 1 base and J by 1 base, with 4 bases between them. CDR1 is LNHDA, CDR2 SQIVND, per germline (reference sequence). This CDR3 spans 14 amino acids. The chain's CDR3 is CASSIGENTGELFF. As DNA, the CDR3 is TGTGCCAGTAGTATAGGCGAGAACACCGGGGAGCTGTTTTTT. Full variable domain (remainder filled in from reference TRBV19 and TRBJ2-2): DGGITQSPKYLFRKEGQNVTLSCEQNLNHDAMYWYRQDPGQGLRLIYYSQIVNDFQKGDIAEGYSVSREKKESFPLTVTSAQKNPTAFYLCASSIGENTGELFFGEGSRLTVL.

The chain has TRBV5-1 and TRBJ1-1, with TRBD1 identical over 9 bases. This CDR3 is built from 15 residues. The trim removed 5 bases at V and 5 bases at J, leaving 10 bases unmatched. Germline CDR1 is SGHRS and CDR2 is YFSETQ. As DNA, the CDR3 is TGCGCCAGCAGGATACAGGGGGCGCCCGGGACTGAAGCTTTCTTT. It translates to CASRIQGAPGTEAFF.